The 23 T cell receptor beta chains below all came from one sample that was sequenced in a study of shared clonotypes between healthy human individuals. Repertoires were generated with immunoSEQ multiplex PCR, while TCRdb's copy carries only in-frame clones and drops some. The data contain around 510,000 clones, 95% to 96% of them singletons. Sequencing was carried out using naive CD4+ T cells sorted from blood. Documented subset: CD45RA+ positively selected. These receptors were collected from a woman aged 30 to 39 in good health.

The rearrangement joins TRBV5-4 to TRBJ1-2; no reliable D call. V was cut by 6 bases and J by 0 bases, with 9 bases left in between. The CDR3 length is 13 residues. CDR1 and CDR2 from the germline V gene are SGHNT and YYREEE (reference sequence). CDR3 in DNA: TGTGCCAGCACGGACCCCACTAACTATGGCTACACCTTC. Amino acid sequence: CASTDPTNYGYTF.

The CDR3 sequence is CASSLIDLGNTIYF. The CDR3 nucleotides read TGTGCCAGCAGCTTAATAGACCTTGGAAACACCATATATTTT. The V gene is TRBV7-9, the J gene TRBJ1-3; D unresolved. The CDR3 spans 14 residues. Germline V lookup: CDR1 SEHNR, CDR2 FQNEAQ (reference sequence). Trimming cost V 2 bases and J 3 bases, with 8 bases left between them.

The chain joins TRBV27 to TRBJ2-6, with TRBD1 matching 9 bases. Germline lookup yields CDR1 MNHEY and CDR2 SMNVEV (reference sequence). The CDR3 loop spans 22 amino acids. V dropped 8 bases and J dropped 1; count of bases not matched to a gene: 24. DNA for the CDR3: TGTGCCAGCTCCTCTCCCGGGACAGGGCCCTTCCGCCCTACTTCTGGGGCCAACGTCCTGACTTTC. Protein: CASSSPGTGPFRPTSGANVLTF.

As concerns this clone: The same CDR3 is also encoded by other DNA sequences in this sample. The chain employs TRBV28 and TRBJ1-1; tentative D call: TRBD1 (5 bases). The CDR3 loop spans 15 amino acids. V was pared by 3 bases and J by 1 base, with 12 bases between. Germline V gene sequence: CDR1 MDHEN, CDR2 SYDVKM. The CDR3 DNA reads TGTGCCAGCAGTTTTTGGGGACGGGGGAACACTGAAGCTTTCTTT. Protein sequence: CASSFWGRGNTEAFF.

The CDR3 region has the DNA TGTGCCAGCTCATCTGGACAGGGGGCAAGTCCAATCGGGGAGCTGTTTTTT. Residues: CASSSGQGASPIGELFF. The rearrangement joins TRBV18 to TRBJ2-2; TRBD1 matches at 11 bases. CDR3 size: 17 residues. After removal of 5 bases from V and 7 bases from J, the junction contained 12 bases not matched to a gene. Germline V lookup: CDR1 KGHSH, CDR2 LQKENI. Based on the CDR3 plus reference TRBV18 and TRBJ2-2, the full variable domain is NAGVMQNPRHLVRRRGQEARLRCSPMKGHSHVYWYRQLPEEGLKFMVYLQKENIIDESGMPKERFSAEFPKEGPSILRIQQVVRGDSAAYFCASSSGQGASPIGELFFGEGSRLTVL.

The chain carries TRBV5-1 and TRBJ1-2; D perhaps matches TRBD1 (5 bases). Per germline, CDR1 SGHRS and CDR2 YFSETQ. The germline V and J ends were trimmed by 0 bases and 8 bases, with 11 bases remaining between them. The CDR3 totals 13 residues. CDR3 bases: TGCGCCAGCAGCTTGGGAGGTAGGGACGGCTACACCTTC. It encodes CASSLGGRDGYTF. Based on the CDR3 plus reference TRBV5-1 and TRBJ1-2, the full variable domain is KAGVTQTPRYLIKTRGQQVTLSCSPISGHRSVSWYQQTPGQGLQFLFEYFSETQRNKGNFPGRFSGRQFSNSRSEMNVSTLELGDSALYLCASSLGGRDGYTFGSGTRLTVV.

The chain employs TRBV19 and TRBJ1-2; no clear D. CDR3 length: 14 residues. Germline V gives CDR1 LNHDA, CDR2 SQIVND (reference sequence). Trimming stripped 5 bases from V and 2 bases from J, with 12 bases between. The CDR3 region has the DNA TGTGCCAGTAGTCCCGACTCCGGGAACTATGGCTACACCTTC. Translated: CASSPDSGNYGYTF.

The rearrangement joins TRBV12-5 to TRBJ2-1, with 8 bases that match TRBD1. CDR3 length: 18 residues. Per the germline V gene, CDR1 is LGHNT and CDR2 is FRNRAP. V was clipped by 3 bases and J by 6 bases; unmatched bases: 16. The CDR3 loop is CASGLPSKGQVTVNEQFF. The CDR3 DNA reads TGTGCTAGTGGTTTACCGAGTAAGGGACAGGTGACTGTCAATGAGCAGTTCTTC.

The chain's CDR3 is CASSSSLAGVRDTQYF. The CDR3 DNA reads TGTGCCAGCAGTTCCTCGCTAGCGGGAGTGAGAGATACGCAGTATTTT. This chain connects TRBV28 to TRBJ2-3; 10 nucleotides align to TRBD2. The J segment lost 5 bases and the V segment lost 4 bases, leaving 9 bases of the junction unmatched. This CDR3 is 16 amino acids long. Germline V gene lookup returns CDR1 MDHEN and CDR2 SYDVKM.

The gene calls are TRBV6-4 and TRBJ1-5; perhaps TRBD1 as D (5 bases). V was clipped by 6 bases and J by 4 bases, with 13 bases between them. This CDR3 contains 14 residues. CDR1 MRHNA and CDR2 SNTAGT come from the germline V gene. For the CDR3, the DNA is TGTGCCAGCAGCCTGGACACCCAAAATCAGCCCCAGCATTTT. This gives the protein CASSLDTQNQPQHF.

The chain employs TRBV9 and TRBJ1-5; no firm D call. Trimming removed 4 bases from V and 4 bases from J, with 12 bases in between. Germline CDR1 is SGDLS and CDR2 is YYNGEE. The CDR3 runs to 14 residues. The CDR3 is CASSTRAPNQPQHF. In nucleotides, the CDR3 is TGTGCCAGCAGCACCCGGGCCCCGAATCAGCCCCAGCATTTT.

The V call is TRBV28, the J call TRBJ1-2; possible D gene TRBD1, 5 bases. Germline V gene sequence: CDR1 MDHEN, CDR2 SYDVKM. This CDR3 is 15 amino acids long. V dropped 6 bases and J dropped 2 bases, with 16 bases sitting between them. The DNA of the CDR3 is TGTGCCAGCAGCCCTGGGACCGACCAAAACTATGGCTACACCTTC. This codes for CASSPGTDQNYGYTF.

This rearrangement joins TRBV5-1 to TRBJ1-2; 7 nucleotides align to TRBD1. Germline V gene lookup returns CDR1 SGHRS and CDR2 YFSETQ. CDR3 length equals 14 residues. With V trimmed by 4 bases and J by 3 bases, 6 bases remained unmatched. CDR3 region: CASSPGQAHYGYTF. The CDR3 DNA reads as TGCGCCAGCAGCCCCGGACAGGCGCACTATGGCTACACCTTC.

Comment on this clone: In the same sample, other DNA sequences code for this CDR3. The chain carries TRBV6-6 and TRBJ2-7; TRBD1 or TRBD2 may be the D gene (5 bases each). CDR1 and CDR2 (germline): MNHNY, SVGAGI (reference sequence). Trimming left V 0 bases short and J 4 bases short, with 7 bases between. This CDR3 has 13 amino acids. CDR3 in amino acids: CASSYSRGYEQYF. Written as DNA, the CDR3 is TGTGCCAGCAGTTACTCGAGGGGTTACGAGCAGTACTTC.

The chain employs TRBV5-4 and TRBJ1-2; 8 nucleotides align to TRBD1. Per germline, CDR1 SGHNT and CDR2 YYREEE (reference sequence). The CDR3 contains 16 residues. The V gene end was trimmed by 0 bases and the J gene end by 0 bases; junction bases not matched to a gene: 4. The chain's CDR3 is CASSLGRGQSNYGYTF. The CDR3 coding sequence is TGTGCCAGCAGCTTGGGCAGGGGGCAATCTAACTATGGCTACACCTTC.

This clone was counted a single time. The chain has TRBV4-1 and TRBJ2-7; D unclear. The CDR3 sequence is 16 residues long. The germline V and J ends were trimmed by 1 base and 2 bases, with 15 bases remaining between them. Germline lookup yields CDR1 MGHRA and CDR2 YSYEKL. The CDR3 loop reads CASSQVAGYAAYEQYF. CDR3 nucleotides: TGCGCCAGCAGCCAAGTGGCCGGCTACGCCGCCTACGAGCAGTACTTC.

The chain couples TRBV28 to TRBJ1-1, with D perhaps TRBD1 (6 bases). Per the germline V gene, CDR1 is MDHEN and CDR2 is SYDVKM. V lost 6 bases and J lost 0, with 14 bases in between. The CDR3 contains 15 residues. Here the CDR3 DNA reads TGTGCCAGCAGCCCCCCCCCAGGGGTGAACACTGAAGCTTTCTTT. Translation: CASSPPPGVNTEAFF.

The rearrangement uses TRBV28 and TRBJ2-5; no reliable D call. With the DNA end fitting TRBJ2-7 better, the J assignment may be wrong. The V gene's germline CDR1 is MDHEN and CDR2 SYDVKM. The CDR3 covers 12 residues. The CDR3: CASSLSVGEQYF. Here the CDR3 DNA reads TGTGCCAGCAGTTTATCAGTGGGCGAGCAGTACTTC.

The V gene is TRBV28, the J gene TRBJ2-6; maybe TRBD2 (6 bases). Trimming cost V 8 bases and J 1 base, with 15 bases left between them. CDR1 and CDR2 from the germline V gene are MDHEN and SYDVKM. The CDR3 loop spans 16 amino acids. CDR3 sequence: CASGGSPGSGANVLTF. In DNA form, the CDR3 reads TGTGCCAGCGGGGGGTCCCCGGGGTCTGGGGCCAACGTCCTGACTTTC.

The rearrangement uses TRBV19 and TRBJ2-7, with TRBD1 matching over 7 bases. This CDR3 contains 17 residues. Germline CDR1 LNHDA, CDR2 SQIVND (reference sequence). V trimming: 7 bases; J trimming: 2 bases; junction bases outside the gene matches: 17. CDR3 in amino acids: CASTLKWTGPNPYEQYF. The CDR3 DNA reads TGTGCCAGTACCCTAAAGTGGACAGGCCCAAACCCCTACGAGCAGTACTTC.

The genes are TRBV27 and TRBJ2-7; 7 bases agree with TRBD2. The V and J ends lost 8 bases and 0 bases, in that order; junction bases with no gene match: 10. The CDR3 runs 15 residues. Germline V gene lookup returns CDR1 MNHEY and CDR2 SMNVEV (reference sequence). This CDR3 reads CASQGTSAISYEQYF. In DNA, the CDR3 is TGTGCCAGCCAGGGAACTAGCGCGATCTCCTACGAGCAGTACTTC.

V is TRBV19 and J is TRBJ1-1; a possible D gene is TRBD1 (5 bases). V lost 1 base and J 1 base, leaving 22 bases between the germline ends. This CDR3 has 19 residues. Germline lookup yields CDR1 LNHDA and CDR2 SQIVND (reference sequence). In DNA form, the CDR3 reads TGTGCCAGTAGTATAGGTATCCCGGGCAGGGCGTTGGGGAACACTGAAGCTTTCTTT. Residues: CASSIGIPGRALGNTEAFF.

The chain is built from TRBV4-1 and TRBJ2-5, with TRBD2 matching 14 bases. The better agreement between TRBJ2-7 and the DNA end casts doubt on the J call. The CDR3 is 18 amino acids. Germline CDR1 and CDR2: MGHRA and YSYEKL. CDR3 sequence: CASSHTSGLAGDSYEQYF. CDR3 DNA sequence: TGCGCCAGCAGCCACACATCGGGACTAGCGGGAGACTCCTACGAGCAGTACTTC.